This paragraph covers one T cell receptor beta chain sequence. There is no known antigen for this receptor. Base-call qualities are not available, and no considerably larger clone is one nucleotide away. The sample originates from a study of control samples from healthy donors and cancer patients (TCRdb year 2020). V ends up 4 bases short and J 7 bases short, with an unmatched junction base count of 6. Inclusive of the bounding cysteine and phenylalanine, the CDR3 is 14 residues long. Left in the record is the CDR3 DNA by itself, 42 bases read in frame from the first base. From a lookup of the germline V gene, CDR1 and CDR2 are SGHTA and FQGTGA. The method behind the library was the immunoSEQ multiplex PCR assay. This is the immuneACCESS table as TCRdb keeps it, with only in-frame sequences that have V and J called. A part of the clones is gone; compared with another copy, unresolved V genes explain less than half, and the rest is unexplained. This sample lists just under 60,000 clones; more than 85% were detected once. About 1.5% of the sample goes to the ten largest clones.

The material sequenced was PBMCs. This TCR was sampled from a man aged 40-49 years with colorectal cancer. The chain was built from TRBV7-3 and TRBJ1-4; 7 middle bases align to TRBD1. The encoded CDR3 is CASSSQGLGEKLFF. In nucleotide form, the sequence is TGTGCCAGCAGCTCACAGGGGTTAGGTGAAAAACTGTTTTTT.